The 8 T cell receptor beta chains below come from one sample, sequenced in a study of tissue T cells after allogeneic stem cell transplantation. Repertoires were generated with immunoSEQ multiplex PCR, while TCRdb's copy carries only in-frame clones and drops some. The sample has roughly 2,200 clones, about 60% seen once. Time point noted: mouse harvest day 7 after allogeneic transplant. Tail vein injection delivered 10^7 T-cell-depleted bone marrow cells and 10^6 splenic CD5+ T cells. The sequencing input was spleen. Every receptor here comes from a female BALB/c mouse given C57BL/6 T cells with graft-versus-host disease after an allogeneic hematopoietic cell transplant.

About this clone itself: The listed genes are named as in mouse. The CDR3 end falls 1 residue outside the read, so it is completed with the germline J gene. V and J are TRBV12-2 and TRBJ1-4; D ambiguous. This CDR3 contains 12 residues. Germline loops: CDR1 SGHLS, CDR2 HYDKME. Trimming took 0 bases from V and 4 from J, leaving 2 bases between them. The CDR3 loop reads CASSLINERLFF. The sequenced part of the CDR3 DNA is TGTGCCAGCTCTCTCATCAACGAAAGATTATTT.

By share, this clone counts as large. The germline and genes are mouse ones. The sequence runs out 1 residue before the end of the CDR3; the remainder is reconstructed from the germline J gene. The chain employs TRBV13-1 and TRBJ1-5; no clear D gene. The germline CDR1 and CDR2 sequences are NSHNY and SYGAGN. With 2 bases removed from V and 3 bases from J, the gap between germline ends came to 3 bases. The CDR3 runs to 12 residues. The part of the CDR3 DNA that was read is TGTGCCAGCAGTGACAGCAACCAGGCTCCGCTT. This translates into CASSDSNQAPL. The entire CDR3 protein is CASSDSNQAPLF. The variable domain in full, completed from reference TRBV13-1 and TRBJ1-5, reads EAAVTQSPRNKVTVTGGNVTLSCRQTNSHNYMYWYRQDTGHGLRLIHYSYGAGNLRIGDVPDGYKATRTTQEDFFLLLELASPSQTSLYFCASSDSNQAPLFGEGTRLSVL.

Points on this clone: Any gene name here is a mouse gene name. The CDR3 goes on 1 residue after the read ends, and that part is filled in from the germline J gene. This chain connects TRBV13-2 to TRBJ1-1; D gene ambiguous. The CDR3 sequence is 13 residues long. Germline CDR1 is NNHNN and CDR2 is SYGAGS (reference sequence). V was shortened by 1 base and J by 0 bases, with 4 bases between the two germline ends. The CDR3 region is CASGDQANTEVFF. The covered CDR3 bases are TGTGCCAGCGGTGATCAAGCAAACACAGAAGTCTTC.

Comment on this clone: Mouse gene names apply. The read gets to within 1 residue of the CDR3 end, and the germline J gene fills in the rest. The gene calls are TRBV24 and TRBJ2-7; possible D gene TRBD1, 6 bases. V was clipped by 4 bases and J by 1 base, with 8 bases between them. Germline loops: CDR1 KGHTA, CDR2 FRNEEI. This CDR3 comprises 13 residues. The CDR3 sequence is CASSPGQSYEQYF. CDR3 bases read: TGTGCCAGCAGTCCGGGACAATCCTATGAACAGTAC.

Remarks on this clone: The genes and germline here are from mouse. The CDR3 extends 1 residue past the end of the read, so its final part is completed from the germline J gene. The chain has TRBV13-3 and TRBJ2-4, with D tentatively TRBD2 (5 bases). This CDR3 comprises 14 residues. Trimming pared 3 bases from V and 1 base from J, leaving 9 bases between. In germline, CDR1 is NNHDY, CDR2 SYVADS. Here the CDR3 reads CASSGPGRQNTLYF. The part of the CDR3 DNA that was read is TGTGCCAGCAGTGGCCCTGGGCGTCAAAACACCTTGTAC.

This clone occurred once. Each gene name is a mouse one. The sequenced fragment ends 1 residue before the CDR3 boundary, so the rest is inferred from the germline J gene. This rearrangement joins TRBV15 to TRBJ2-4; D not resolved. CDR1 SGHND and CDR2 FRSKSL come from the germline V gene. V was cut by 6 bases and J by 0 bases, with 7 bases left in between. This CDR3 contains 13 residues. CDR3: CASRLSSQNTLYF. Partial CDR3 DNA: TGTGCCAGCAGACTCAGTAGTCAAAACACCTTGTAC. Complete variable domain (other parts from reference TRBV15 and TRBJ2-4): DAGVTQTPRHEVAEKGQTIILKCEPVSGHNDLFWYRQTKIQGLELLSYFRSKSLMEDGGAFKDRFKAEMLNSSFSTLKIQPTEPKDSAVYLCASRLSSQNTLYFGAGTRLSVL.

A word on this clone: Gene names are the mouse ones. The CDR3 end is not reached by the read, which stops 1 residue before it; the germline J gene fills it in. The genes are TRBV1 and TRBJ1-1; D call uncertain. In germline, CDR1 is NSQYPW, CDR2 LRSPGD (reference sequence). V was clipped by 0 bases and J by 1 base, with 6 bases between them. This CDR3 has 14 residues. CDR3 sequence: CTCSADRGNTEVFF. The CDR3 bases that were read are TGCACCTGCAGTGCAGATCGGGGAAACACAGAAGTCTTC.

On this clone: Genes and germline are mouse. The sequence runs out 1 residue before the end of the CDR3; the remainder is reconstructed from the germline J gene. The rearrangement joins TRBV31 to TRBJ1-4, with D uncertain. CDR1 and CDR2 (germline): GKSSPN, SITVG. Trimming removed 1 base at V and 4 bases at J, with 10 bases between. The CDR3 is 14 amino acids. The CDR3 DNA, read in part, is TGTGCCTGGAGTCCGGGCCGCCTCAACGAAAGATTATTT. It encodes CAWSPGRLNERLF. The whole CDR3 reads CAWSPGRLNERLFF.